These 27 T cell receptor beta chains came from one sample sequenced in a study of T cells after yellow fever vaccination (dated by TCRdb to about 2019). Library construction relied on 5' RACE. Sequencing used an Illumina NovaSeq 6000. TCRdb trimmed the raw reads at Q25, called clones with MiXCR and kept productive beta chains. Each CDR3 protein appears once, grouped with its most common genes and DNA. For this sample the table gives about 340,000 distinct CDR3 sequences, of which under 15% were detected only once. The leading ten clones occupy 3.2% of the sample. The treatment or condition label of this sample denotes: live attenuated yellow fever vaccine strain. Sequenced here: CD4+ T cells sorted from PBMCs, sampled 15 days after the yellow fever booster vaccination. The receptors derive from a man younger than 35 who received the YFV17D yellow fever vaccine.

CDR3 nucleotide sequence: TGTGCCAGCAGACAGACGTATGGCTACACCTTC. Translating it yields CASRQTYGYTF. V and J are TRBV7-2 and TRBJ1-2; D remains unclear. Germline values: CDR1 SGHTA, CDR2 FQGNSA. V was shortened by 6 bases and J by 5 bases, with 7 bases between the two germline ends. This CDR3 has 11 amino acids.

The chain links TRBV27 to TRBJ1-2; the D is unclear. The V gene lost 0 bases and the J gene lost 0 bases, with 8 bases spanning the gap. Germline-derived CDR1 and CDR2 are MNHEY and SMNVEV (reference sequence). This CDR3 contains 15 residues. DNA for the CDR3: TGTGCCAGCAGTTTATCCTCGACTGCTAACTATGGCTACACCTTC. It specifies CASSLSSTANYGYTF.

The V call is TRBV19, the J call TRBJ2-2, with TRBD2 matching 7 bases. V dropped 2 bases and J dropped 1; count of bases not matched to a gene: 4. Germline V gene data show CDR1 as LNHDA and CDR2 as SQIVND (reference sequence). The CDR3 spans 16 residues. The CDR3 DNA follows: TGTGCCAGTAGTATAAGAGCGGGGTTGAACACCGGGGAGCTGTTTTTT. Translating it yields CASSIRAGLNTGELFF.

This clonotype was recorded a few times. The V and J genes are TRBV5-1 and TRBJ2-3; 11 bases are shared with TRBD1. Germline V CDR1 and CDR2: SGHRS, YFSETQ. The CDR3 covers 16 residues. The V gene end was trimmed by 2 bases and the J gene end by 3 bases; junction bases not matched to a gene: 5. CDR3 bases: TGCGCCAGCAGCTTACCGGGACAGGGGGTTACAGATACGCAGTATTTT. Translation: CASSLPGQGVTDTQYF.

This clonotype was detected only a few times. V is TRBV29-1 and J is TRBJ2-7; D is uncertain. Trimming pared 5 bases from V and 0 bases from J, leaving 8 bases between. Per the germline V gene, CDR1 is SQVTM and CDR2 is ANQGSEA. The CDR3 covers 12 residues. CDR3 coding DNA: TGCAGCGTTCGACACCGCTCCTACGAGCAGTACTTC. Translation gives CSVRHRSYEQYF.

This clonotype was counted between two and nine times. This chain connects TRBV7-9 to TRBJ2-2, with 7 bases that match TRBD1. CDR3 length equals 17 residues. Germline V CDR1 and CDR2: SEHNR, FQNEAQ (reference sequence). Losses at the gene ends were 3 bases for V and 6 bases for J; bases not matched to a gene: 13. The CDR3 DNA sequence: TGTGCCAGCAGCTTGGATAGACAGGGTGCTCTCGCCGGGGAGCTGTTTTTT. Protein product: CASSLDRQGALAGELFF.

The V call is TRBV4-3, the J call TRBJ1-1; D remains unclear. Germline CDR1 and CDR2: LGHNA and YSLEER. This CDR3 comprises 13 residues. Trimming cost V 0 bases and J 6 bases, with 8 bases left between them. The CDR3 sequence is CASSQDLRPEAFF. CDR3 in DNA: TGCGCCAGCAGCCAAGATCTCCGGCCTGAAGCTTTCTTT.

This clonotype was seen more than once but under ten times. This sequence joins TRBV2 and TRBJ1-4; a weak D match, TRBD1 (6 bases). The CDR3 runs to 14 residues. V was cut by 7 bases and J by 8 bases, with 17 bases left in between. Germline V lookup: CDR1 SNHLY, CDR2 FYNNEI. DNA for the CDR3: TGTGCCAGCACGCAACAGGGACTTTCCGAAAAACTGTTTTTT. It is translated as CASTQQGLSEKLFF.

Ten or more counts support this clonotype. The CDR3 loop reads CASSLTLHEQYF. CDR3 coding DNA: TGTGCCAGCAGTCTCACGCTACACGAGCAGTACTTC. This chain uses TRBV11-2 with TRBJ2-7; D gene uncertain. CDR3 length: 12 amino acids. The V gene lost 6 bases and the J gene lost 5 bases, with 11 bases spanning the gap. In germline, CDR1 is SGHAT, CDR2 FQNNGV.

This chain joins TRBV24-1 and TRBJ2-3; 9 nucleotides agree with TRBD2. V shed 9 bases, J shed 1 base, and the junction held 1 base outside the gene matches. This CDR3 region has 13 residues. The germline V gene has CDR1 KGHDR and CDR2 SFDVKD. CDR3 in DNA: TGTGCCACCGCTAGCGGGGGCACAGATACGCAGTATTTT. It is translated as CATASGGTDTQYF.

The sample holds a few counts of this clonotype. The gene calls are TRBV18 and TRBJ2-3; D unresolved. The CDR3 sequence is 15 residues long. V was cut by 4 bases and J by 2 bases, with 13 bases left in between. Germline V gene lookup returns CDR1 KGHSH and CDR2 LQKENI. The CDR3 protein is CASSRNYQSTDTQYF. The DNA for the CDR3 is TGTGCCAGCTCACGTAACTATCAATCCACAGATACGCAGTATTTT.

This clonotype appeared many times. The CDR3 protein is CASSQGWDIAEAFF. CDR3 nucleotide sequence: TGCGCCAGCAGCCAAGGCTGGGACATCGCAGAAGCTTTCTTT. This sequence joins TRBV4-3 and TRBJ1-1; tentative D call: TRBD1 (6 bases). Germline V CDR1 and CDR2: LGHNA, YSLEER. This CDR3 has 14 residues. V was trimmed by 1 base and J by 8 bases, leaving 14 bases between them.

The chain uses TRBV11-2 and TRBJ2-1; no clear D. Germline CDR1 is SGHAT and CDR2 is FQNNGV. CDR3 size: 17 residues. Trimming removed 0 bases at V and 0 bases at J, with 12 bases between. The CDR3, as DNA: TGTGCCAGCAGCTTAGATAGGTATGGTACCTCCTACAATGAGCAGTTCTTC. Its translation is CASSLDRYGTSYNEQFF. The full variable domain, completed using reference TRBV11-2 and TRBJ2-1, is EAGVAQSPRYKIIEKRQSVAFWCNPISGHATLYWYQQILGQGPKLLIQFQNNGVVDDSQLPKDRFSAERLKGVDSTLKIQPAKLEDSAVYLCASSLDRYGTSYNEQFFGPGTRLTVL.

This clonotype was counted only a few times. The V call is TRBV20-1, the J call TRBJ1-2, with a tentative D call TRBD1 (5 bases). Trimming cost V 0 bases and J 4 bases, with 21 bases left between them. There are 17 residues in the CDR3. The germline CDR1 and CDR2 sequences are DFQATT and SNEGSKA (reference sequence). The DNA of the CDR3 is TGCAGTGCTAGAGATCGGGGTGGAGGGGCGTCTCTCTATGGCTACACCTTC. This translates into CSARDRGGGASLYGYTF.

This clonotype was observed many times. This chain links TRBV29-1 with TRBJ1-1; TRBD1 might be the D (5 bases). Trimming stripped 4 bases from V and 5 bases from J, with 11 bases between. This CDR3 spans 12 amino acids. Germline CDR1 and CDR2: SQVTM and ANQGSEA. Here the CDR3 reads CSVVPAGTEAFF. The CDR3, as DNA: TGCAGCGTTGTTCCAGCAGGGACTGAAGCTTTCTTT. The full variable domain, with the rest looked up from reference TRBV29-1 and TRBJ1-1, is SAVISQKPSRDICQRGTSLTIQCQVDSQVTMMFWYRQQPGQSLTLIATANQGSEATYESGFVIDKFPISRPNLTFSTLTVSNMSPEDSSIYLCSVVPAGTEAFFGQGTRLTVV.

Ten or more counts support this clonotype. The chain recombines TRBV6-4 with TRBJ1-1, with D possibly TRBD1 on 6 matching bases. The CDR3 covers 14 residues. Trimming cost V 6 bases and J 4 bases, with 15 bases left between them. The germline V gene has CDR1 MRHNA and CDR2 SNTAGT. CDR3 sequence (DNA): TGTGCCAGCAGCTTACAGGGAGCTGGCACTGAAGCTTTCTTT. It encodes CASSLQGAGTEAFF.

This clonotype turned up a few times. The chain links TRBV7-2 to TRBJ2-5; 9 positions match TRBD2. The trim removed 3 bases at V and 6 bases at J, leaving 5 bases unmatched. The CDR3 covers 14 residues. CDR1 and CDR2 (germline): SGHTA, FQGNSA. In nucleotides, the CDR3 is TGTGCCAGCAGCTTGCTAGCGGGGTCAAAGACCCAGTACTTC. Translating it yields CASSLLAGSKTQYF.

This clonotype was found a few times. This rearrangement joins TRBV5-1 to TRBJ2-3; 11 positions match TRBD2. CDR1 is SGHRS, CDR2 YFSETQ, per germline. After removal of 5 bases from V and 5 bases from J, the junction contained 7 bases not matched to a gene. This CDR3 comprises 15 residues. The DNA for the CDR3 is TGCGCCAGCAGAATCACTAGCGGGGGAGGAGATACGCAGTATTTT. The encoded protein is CASRITSGGGDTQYF.

The rearrangement links TRBV29-1 to TRBJ2-5, with 8 bases that match TRBD2. Germline values: CDR1 SQVTM, CDR2 ANQGSEA. V lost 6 bases to trimming and J lost 2 bases; unmatched junction nucleotides: 11. The CDR3 loop spans 15 amino acids. CDR3 sequence (DNA): TGCAGCGTCGGACGGAGCGGGGGACAACAAGAGACCCAGTACTTC. Its translation: CSVGRSGGQQETQYF. Using reference TRBV29-1 and TRBJ2-5 for the parts outside the CDR3, the full variable domain is SAVISQKPSRDICQRGTSLTIQCQVDSQVTMMFWYRQQPGQSLTLIATANQGSEATYESGFVIDKFPISRPNLTFSTLTVSNMSPEDSSIYLCSVGRSGGQQETQYFGPGTRLLVL.

This clonotype has more than one count but fewer than ten. The chain couples TRBV6-2 or TRBV6-3 to TRBJ1-5; 10 positions agree with TRBD1. The V segment lost 2 bases and the J segment 4 bases; nucleotides outside the gene matches: 5. Germline lookup yields CDR1 MNHEY and CDR2 SVGEGT. There are 16 residues in the CDR3. CDR3 DNA: TGTGCCAGCAGTTACCAGAGGGACAGGGGTAATCAGCCCCAGCATTTT. It encodes CASSYQRDRGNQPQHF.

This clonotype has just a few counts. V and J are TRBV4-2 and TRBJ2-1, with D perhaps being TRBD1 or TRBD2 (5 bases each). The CDR3 is 15 amino acids. Germline CDR1 is LGHNA and CDR2 is YNFKEQ. Trimming removed 0 bases from V and 7 bases from J, with 13 bases in between. CDR3 sequence: CASSQETGTRNEQFF. The CDR3 nucleotides are TGTGCCAGCAGCCAAGAGACGGGGACCCGGAATGAGCAGTTCTTC.

The chain uses TRBV7-9 and TRBJ1-1, with TRBD1 as a possible D gene (5 bases). Per the germline V gene, CDR1 is SEHNR and CDR2 is FQNEAQ (reference sequence). V lost 5 bases and J lost 6, with 19 bases in between. The CDR3 extends over 15 amino acids. CDR3 DNA sequence: TGTGCCAGCAGCGGATACAGTGGGGGACCTCCTGAAGCTTTCTTT. Encoded protein: CASSGYSGGPPEAFF.

This clonotype was seen only a few times. V is TRBV15 and J is TRBJ2-5; D gene ambiguous. Germline CDR1 LNHNV, CDR2 YYDKDF (reference sequence). This CDR3 has 12 residues. Trimming stripped 0 bases from V and 6 bases from J, with 5 bases between. The CDR3 coding sequence is TGTGCCACCAGCAGAGACAGGAAGACCCAGTACTTC. Translated: CATSRDRKTQYF.

The chain has TRBV7-7 and TRBJ2-5, with D possibly matching TRBD1 (5 bases). Germline-derived CDR1 and CDR2 are SSHAT and FNYEAQ (reference sequence). The germline V and J ends were trimmed by 8 bases and 0 bases, with 10 bases remaining between them. CDR3 length: 13 residues. The CDR3 nucleotides read TGTGCCAGCGGGGCAGGTCACCAAGAGACCCAGTACTTC. Translating it yields CASGAGHQETQYF.

This clonotype was observed many times. CDR3 in amino acids: CASSYSGASAGPYEQYF. The CDR3 nucleotides read TGTGCCAGCAGTTACTCGGGGGCGAGCGCGGGTCCCTACGAGCAGTACTTC. The chain uses TRBV6-5 and TRBJ2-7; possible D gene TRBD1, 6 bases. The CDR3 covers 17 residues. The germline V gene has CDR1 MNHEY and CDR2 SVGAGI. The V end was cut by 0 bases, the J end by 2 bases, with 17 bases between.

This clonotype was seen a single time. This chain joins TRBV7-2 and TRBJ2-5, with 10 bases fitting TRBD1. The J segment lost 4 bases and the V segment lost 3 bases, leaving 8 bases of the junction unmatched. CDR3 length: 16 amino acids. In germline, CDR1 is SGHTA, CDR2 FQGNSA. CDR3 in amino acids: CASSLGTGALVETQYF. The CDR3 bases are TGTGCCAGCAGCTTGGGGACAGGGGCGCTAGTAGAGACCCAGTACTTC.

This clonotype was seen only a few times. This rearrangement joins TRBV2 to TRBJ2-3, with 11 positions matching TRBD2. The V gene's germline CDR1 is SNHLY and CDR2 FYNNEI. The CDR3 is made up of 15 amino acids. V shed 2 bases and J 7 bases; nucleotides not matched to a gene: 5. The CDR3 nucleotides read TGTGCCAGCAGTGAAAATAGCGGGGGGGCGAATACGCAGTATTTT. It codes for CASSENSGGANTQYF.